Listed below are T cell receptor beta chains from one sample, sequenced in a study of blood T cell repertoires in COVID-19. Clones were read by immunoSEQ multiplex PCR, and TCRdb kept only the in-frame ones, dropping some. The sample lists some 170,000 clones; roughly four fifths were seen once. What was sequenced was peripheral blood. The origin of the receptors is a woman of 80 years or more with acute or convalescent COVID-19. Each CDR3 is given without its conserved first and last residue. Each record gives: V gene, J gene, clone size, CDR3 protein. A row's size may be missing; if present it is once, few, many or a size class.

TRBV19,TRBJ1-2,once,ASSKRQGRNYGYT
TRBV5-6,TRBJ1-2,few,ASSPVGHMDGYT
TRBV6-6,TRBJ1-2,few,ASNAGTGIDYGYT
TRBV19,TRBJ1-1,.,ASSERQGAAF
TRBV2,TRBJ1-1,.,ASSVWETEAF
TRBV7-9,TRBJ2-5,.,ASSSSTRTETQY
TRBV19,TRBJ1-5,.,ASSRPHNQPQH
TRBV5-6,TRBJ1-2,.,ASSLAGRANYGYT
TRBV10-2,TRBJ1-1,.,ASREGAGEAF
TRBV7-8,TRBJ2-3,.,ASSKPGGPDTQY
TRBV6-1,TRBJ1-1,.,ASSDVGLSTEAF
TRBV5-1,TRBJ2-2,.,ASSFSTAYTGELF
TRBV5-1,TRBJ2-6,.,ASSLVGPSGANVLT
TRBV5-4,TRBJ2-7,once,ASSLTGVYEQY
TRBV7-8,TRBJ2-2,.,ASSHIAGDTGELF
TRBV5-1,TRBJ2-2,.,ASSLDAGANTGELF
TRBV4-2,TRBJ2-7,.,ASSLQASYEQY
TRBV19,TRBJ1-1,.,ASSIGQGNTEAF
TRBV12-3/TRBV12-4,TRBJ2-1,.,ASRKRDSRFEF
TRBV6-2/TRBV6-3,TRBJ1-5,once,ASSYDGALSNQSQH
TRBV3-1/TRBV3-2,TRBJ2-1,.,ASSPYSSGSYNEQF
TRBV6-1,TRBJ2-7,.,ASSERATGTGGRYEQY
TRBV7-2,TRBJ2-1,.,ASSLLGDKPYNEQF
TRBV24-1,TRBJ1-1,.,ATSEPLLRQMNTEAF
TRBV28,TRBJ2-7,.,ASRRQGRGEQY
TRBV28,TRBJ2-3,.,ASSPGQGADTQY